This TCR beta chain derives from a study of T cell changes during pregnancy in multiple sclerosis. Clones were sequenced by immunoSEQ multiplex PCR, and TCRdb holds only the in-frame ones, with some missing. The sample holds 60,000 to 75,000 clones; 92% are singletons and the top ten take over 1.3%. The J segment lost 2 bases and the V segment lost 5 bases, leaving 9 bases of the junction unmatched. The germline CDR1 and CDR2 sequences are SGHRS and YFSETQ. CDR3 length: 15 amino acids. This clone was observed once. The clonotype comes from a female donor with multiple sclerosis, enrolled in a pregnancy study. The gene calls are TRBV5-1 and TRBJ2-7, with 8 positions matching TRBD2. Material: peripheral blood, obtained after pregnancy. The CDR3 sequence: CASRPTSGITYEQYF. Here the CDR3 DNA reads TGCGCCAGCAGGCCAACTAGCGGAATTACCTACGAGCAGTACTTC.